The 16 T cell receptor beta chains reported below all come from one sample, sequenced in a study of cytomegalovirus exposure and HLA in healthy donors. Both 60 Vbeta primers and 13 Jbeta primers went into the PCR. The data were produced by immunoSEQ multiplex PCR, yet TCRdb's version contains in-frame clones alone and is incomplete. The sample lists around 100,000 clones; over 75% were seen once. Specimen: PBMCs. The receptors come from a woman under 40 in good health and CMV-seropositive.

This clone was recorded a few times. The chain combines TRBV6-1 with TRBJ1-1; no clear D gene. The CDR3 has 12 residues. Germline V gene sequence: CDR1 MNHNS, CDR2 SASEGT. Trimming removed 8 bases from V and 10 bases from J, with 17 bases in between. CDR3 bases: TGTGCCAGCCTCTTTCCCCGAGATCGAGCTTTCTTT. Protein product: CASLFPRDRAFF.

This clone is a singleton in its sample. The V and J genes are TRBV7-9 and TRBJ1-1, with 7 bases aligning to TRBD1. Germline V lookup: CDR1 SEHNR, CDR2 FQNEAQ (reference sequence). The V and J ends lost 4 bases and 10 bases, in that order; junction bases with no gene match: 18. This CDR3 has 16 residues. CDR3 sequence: CASSSSLDRDKIGAFF. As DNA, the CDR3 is TGTGCCAGCAGCTCCAGCTTAGACAGGGACAAGATTGGAGCTTTCTTT. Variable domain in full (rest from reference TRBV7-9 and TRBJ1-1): DTGVSQNPRHKITKRGQNVTFRCDPISEHNRLYWYRQTLGQGPEFLTYFQNEAQLEKSRLLSDRFSAERPKGSFSTLEIQRTEQGDSAMYLCASSSSLDRDKIGAFFGQGTRLTVV.

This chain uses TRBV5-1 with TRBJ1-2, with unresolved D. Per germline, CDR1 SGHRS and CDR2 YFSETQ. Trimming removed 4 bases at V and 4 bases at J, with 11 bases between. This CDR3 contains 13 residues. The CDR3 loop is CASSREGAYGYTF. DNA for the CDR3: TGCGCCAGCAGCAGGGAGGGTGCCTATGGCTACACCTTC.

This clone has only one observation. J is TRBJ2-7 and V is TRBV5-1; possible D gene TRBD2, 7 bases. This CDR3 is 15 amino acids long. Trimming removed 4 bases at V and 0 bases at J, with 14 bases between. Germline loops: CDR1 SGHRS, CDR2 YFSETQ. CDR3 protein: CASSTRGGDSYEQYF. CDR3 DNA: TGCGCCAGCAGCACAAGGGGGGGGGACTCCTACGAGCAGTACTTC.

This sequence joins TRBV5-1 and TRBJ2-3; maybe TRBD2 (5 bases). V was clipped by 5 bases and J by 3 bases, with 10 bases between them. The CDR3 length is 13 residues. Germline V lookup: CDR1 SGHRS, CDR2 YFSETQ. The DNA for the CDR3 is TGCGCCAGCAGTTGGGAGAGAACAGATACGCAGTATTTT. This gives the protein CASSWERTDTQYF.

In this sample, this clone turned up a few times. In DNA, the CDR3 is TGTGCCAGCAGCGTAGATAGCCTAGCGGGGGGGCAAGATACGCAGTATTTT. This encodes CASSVDSLAGGQDTQYF. The gene calls are TRBV9 and TRBJ2-3; TRBD2 matches at 12 bases. The CDR3 is 17 amino acids. CDR1 is SGDLS and CDR2 is YYNGEE in the germline V gene. V was pared by 0 bases and J by 5 bases, with 7 bases of the junction left unmatched.

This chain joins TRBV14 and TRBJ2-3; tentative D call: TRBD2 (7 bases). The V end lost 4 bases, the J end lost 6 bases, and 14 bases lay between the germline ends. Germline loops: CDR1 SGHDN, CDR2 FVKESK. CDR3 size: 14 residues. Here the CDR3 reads CASSLIGGADTQYF. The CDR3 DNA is TGTGCCAGCAGCCTAATAGGGGGGGCGGATACGCAGTATTTT.

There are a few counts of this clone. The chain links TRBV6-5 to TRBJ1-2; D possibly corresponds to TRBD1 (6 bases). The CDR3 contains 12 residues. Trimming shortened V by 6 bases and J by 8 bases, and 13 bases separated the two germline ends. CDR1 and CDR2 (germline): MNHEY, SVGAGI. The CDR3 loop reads CASSGQISGYTF. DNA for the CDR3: TGTGCCAGCAGCGGACAGATAAGCGGCTACACCTTC.

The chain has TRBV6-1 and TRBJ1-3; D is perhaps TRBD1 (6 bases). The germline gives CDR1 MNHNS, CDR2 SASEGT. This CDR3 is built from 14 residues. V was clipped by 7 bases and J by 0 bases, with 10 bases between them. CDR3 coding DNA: TGTGCCAGCAAAGGGGACACCTCTGGAAACACCATATATTTT. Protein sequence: CASKGDTSGNTIYF.

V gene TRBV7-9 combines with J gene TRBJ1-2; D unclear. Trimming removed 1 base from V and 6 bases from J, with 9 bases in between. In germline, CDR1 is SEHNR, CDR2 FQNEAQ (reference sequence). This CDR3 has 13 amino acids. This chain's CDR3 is CASSLGSSDGYTF. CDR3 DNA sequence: TGTGCCAGCAGCTTAGGTTCGTCGGATGGCTACACCTTC.

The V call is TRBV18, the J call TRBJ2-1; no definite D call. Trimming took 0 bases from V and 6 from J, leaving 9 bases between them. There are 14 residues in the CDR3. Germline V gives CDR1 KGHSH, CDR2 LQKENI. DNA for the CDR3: TGTGCCAGCTCACCACCAGACGGCGGCAATGAGCAGTTCTTC. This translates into CASSPPDGGNEQFF.

In DNA, the CDR3 is TGCGCCAGCAGCTCGGGAACTAGCGGGGGGTTCTCCTACGAGCAGTACTTC. Protein product: CASSSGTSGGFSYEQYF. The V gene is TRBV5-1, the J gene TRBJ2-7; TRBD2 agrees at 12 bases. CDR3 size: 17 residues. The junction had 7 bases not matched to a gene; V was cut back by 3 bases and J by 0 bases. Per germline, CDR1 SGHRS and CDR2 YFSETQ.

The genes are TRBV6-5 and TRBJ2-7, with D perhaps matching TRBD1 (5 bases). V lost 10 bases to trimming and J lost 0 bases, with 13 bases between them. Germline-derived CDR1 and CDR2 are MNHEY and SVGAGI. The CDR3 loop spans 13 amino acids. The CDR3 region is CATRRQGSYEQYF. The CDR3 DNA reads TGTGCCACTCGAAGGCAGGGCTCCTACGAGCAGTACTTC.

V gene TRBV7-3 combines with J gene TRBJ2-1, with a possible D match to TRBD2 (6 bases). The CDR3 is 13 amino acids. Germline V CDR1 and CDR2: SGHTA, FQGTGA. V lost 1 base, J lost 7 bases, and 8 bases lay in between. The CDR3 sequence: CASSLSGVNEQFF. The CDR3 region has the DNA TGTGCCAGCAGCTTAAGCGGGGTAAATGAGCAGTTCTTC.

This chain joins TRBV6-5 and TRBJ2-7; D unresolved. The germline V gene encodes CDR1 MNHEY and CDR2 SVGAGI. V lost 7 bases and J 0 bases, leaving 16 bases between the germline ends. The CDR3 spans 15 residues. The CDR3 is CASTPRASDSYEQYF. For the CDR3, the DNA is TGTGCCAGCACCCCCCGCGCTTCTGACTCCTACGAGCAGTACTTC.

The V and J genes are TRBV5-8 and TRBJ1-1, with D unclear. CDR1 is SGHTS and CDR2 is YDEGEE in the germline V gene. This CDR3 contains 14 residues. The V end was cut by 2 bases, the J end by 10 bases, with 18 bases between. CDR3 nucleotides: TGTGCCAGCAGCTTTTCTCCGCGCGGGTTGGGAGCTTTCTTT. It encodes CASSFSPRGLGAFF.